This T cell receptor beta chain derives from a study of CD8+ T cells in alopecia areata. Study observations and caveats: Higher clonality was seen in lesional scalp than in normal scalp, especially in alopecia totalis/universalis. Throughout tofacitinib, many expanded lesional clones continued to persist in scalp and blood.

Described treatment: oral pan-JAK inhibitor, 5-10 mg twice daily. Peripheral blood samples and lesional scalp punch biopsies were obtained from alopecia areata patients. As to this clone: Antigen: not known.

This CDR3 region has 15 residues. Germline assignment: CDR1 SGHDT and CDR2 YYEEEE. V lost 0 bases and J 4 bases, leaving 13 bases between the germline ends. Reverse transcribed after extraction, RNA yielded cDNA as the sequencing template. Generated by immunoSEQ multiplex PCR, the TCRdb table keeps only in-frame clones and is missing some. The sample has about 200,000 clones; roughly 64% are singletons. This TCR derives from a human donor with alopecia areata. The sample in question was CD4+ T cells sorted from blood, obtained at week 24, from a patient treated with tofacitinib. The chain has TRBV5-6 and TRBJ1-2; no clear D. The CDR3, as DNA: TGTGCCAGCAGCTTGGTTCGTTATGGCTCCTATGGCTACACCTTC. It specifies CASSLVRYGSYGYTF.